The source of this T cell receptor (beta chain) is a study of T cell repertoires in cytomegalovirus infection. Study at large: HLA-B-restricted CMV epitopes that are well studied were used alongside recently identified HLA-C-restricted ones. CMV infection plus the matching HLA type was flagged by public TCR beta signatures. Study-level points and caveats: Dominant in the ex vivo response were TCR beta clonotypes restricted by HLA-C and specific for CMV. Identification of carriers of CMV plus the relevant HLA was achieved through cumulative public TCR beta family frequency.

TCRdb analysed the reads with MiXCR anew, one entry per CDR3 protein. The sample consists of hundreds of thousands of distinct CDR3 sequences, around 35% of them appearing once. This clonotype has just a few counts. Its antigen is currently unknown. Trimming took 6 bases from V and 1 from J, leaving 10 bases between them. This CDR3 region has 13 residues. Germline lookup yields CDR1 SGHVS and CDR2 FQNEAQ. The sample in question was cultured PBMCs, obtained from culture after CMV antigen stimulation. This chain uses TRBV7-8 with TRBJ2-7; weak D call: TRBD1 (5 bases). This receptor was obtained from a human donor in good health (CMV status not recorded). Some clones in this sample may be carry-over from other donors' samples. The CDR3 bases are TGTGCCAGCAGACCAAGGGGTTCCTACGAGCAGTACTTC. It specifies CASRPRGSYEQYF.